Listed below are T cell receptor beta chains from one sample, sequenced in a study of immune characterization of retroperitoneal liposarcoma. Using its own MiXCR run on the PCR reads, TCRdb lists one record per CDR3 protein. This table holds roughly 2,000 distinct CDR3 sequences, 40% to 45% found once. Sequencing used tumor tissue. The receptor source for this set is a male donor with retroperitoneal liposarcoma. The CDR3 runs from the conserved cysteine through the conserved F or W. A D gene is named only where the DNA matches it firmly. The size of a clone is reported for some rows only, either as once, few or many, or as a class for expanded clones.

.,.,TRBV7-2,TRBJ2-5,TGTGCCAGCAGCTTAGAGAGCGTAGTGGTCTGGGAGACCCAGTACTTC,CASSLESVVVWETQYF
few,.,TRBV6-1,TRBJ2-5,TGTGCCAGCAGTGCCTCAGCCAAGACCCAGTACTTC,CASSASAKTQYF
once,.,TRBV6-1,TRBJ2-1,TGTGCCAGCAGTGAATCGGCTTCTTCCTACAATGAGCAGTTCTTC,CASSESASSYNEQFF
medium-sized,.,TRBV7-2,TRBJ2-7,TGTGCCAGCAGTCGGGACGGTCACTACGAGCAGTACTTC,CASSRDGHYEQYF
.,.,TRBV6-2/TRBV6-3,TRBJ2-2,TGTGCCAGCAGTTACTCCCTTGGGGCCGCCGGGGAGCTGTTTTTT,CASSYSLGAAGELFF
.,.,TRBV6-5,TRBJ2-7,TGTGCCAGCAGTTACTCTGCCGGCCCACCCTCCTACGAGCAGTACTTC,CASSYSAGPPSYEQYF
.,.,TRBV6-1,TRBJ2-1,TGTGCCAGCGCCGACACTCCCTACGAGCAGTTCTTC,CASADTPYEQFF
large,TRBD1,TRBV27,TRBJ2-1,TGTGCCAGCAGAACAGGGGCCACTAATGAGCAGTTCTTC,CASRTGATNEQFF
large,.,TRBV6-1,TRBJ2-1,TGTGCCAGCAGTGAAGACAGCTCCTACAATGAGCAGTTCTTC,CASSEDSSYNEQFF
few,.,TRBV27,TRBJ2-2,TGTGCCAGCAGTTTTACCCCGACAGGGAGGACCGGGGAGCTGTTTTTT,CASSFTPTGRTGELFF
.,.,TRBV12-3/TRBV12-4,TRBJ2-7,TGTGCCAGCACTATAGCGGGACAGATAGCCTACGAGCAGTACTTC,CASTIAGQIAYEQYF
.,TRBD2,TRBV7-2,TRBJ2-1,TGTGCCAGCAGCTTTACGGGAGGAACCCCCTACGAGCAGTTCTTC,CASSFTGGTPYEQFF
.,.,TRBV6-1,TRBJ2-5,TGTGCCAGCAGCTATTACAGGGCTCAGTCGACCCAGTACTTC,CASSYYRAQSTQYF
few,.,TRBV7-6,TRBJ2-1,TGTGCCAGCACCCGGGGCAGGGACTCCTACGAGCAGTTCTTC,CASTRGRDSYEQFF
.,.,TRBV6-1,TRBJ2-5,TGTGCCAGCAGTGGCAACAGCGGGGAGACCCAGTACTTC,CASSGNSGETQYF
once,TRBD2,TRBV7-6,TRBJ2-5,TGTGCTAGCAGCTTAAATAGCGGGTGGACCCAGCAGGAGCAGTACTTC,CASSLNSGWTQQEQYF
.,TRBD1,TRBV10-1,TRBJ1-1,TGCGCCAGCAGTGCACCACAGGGGGCAGGAAACACTGAAGCTTTCTTT,CASSAPQGAGNTEAFF
few,.,TRBV10-1,TRBJ2-5,TGCGCCAGCAGTGAGTCGGGCGGAGAGACCCAGTACTTC,CASSESGGETQYF
.,.,TRBV6-1,TRBJ2-1,TGTGCCAGCAGTGAAGTGTCCTACGAGCAGTTCTTC,CASSEVSYEQFF
.,TRBD2,TRBV7-2,TRBJ2-5,TGTGCCAGCAGCTTACGAACTAGCGGGATGGGTGAGACCCAGTACTTC,CASSLRTSGMGETQYF
few,.,TRBV6-1,TRBJ2-1,TGTGCCAGCAGTGACAAGAGTGAGCAGTTCTTC,CASSDKSEQFF
.,.,TRBV27,TRBJ2-1,TGTGCCAGCAGGGGGCAGGGCTCCTACAATGAGCAGTTCTTC,CASRGQGSYNEQFF